This TCR beta chain was captured by sequencing in a study of control samples from healthy donors and cancer patients. V shed 0 bases and J shed 4 bases, with 9 bases lying between them. Germline CDR1 is MNHNS and CDR2 is SASEGT. The length of the CDR3 is 14 residues. Data came from immunoSEQ multiplex PCR; TCRdb stores just in-frame clones and leaves some out. The data contain approximately 150,000 clones, 91% of them singletons. This TCR was recovered from a man in his thirties or forties in good health. Sequenced: blood. The chain is built from TRBV6-1 and TRBJ1-2; D not certain. The CDR3 coding sequence is TGTGCCAGCAGTGAAGCTTCCAGATCCTATGGCTACACCTTC. This gives the protein CASSEASRSYGYTF.